These 3 T cell receptor beta chains came from one sample sequenced in a study of blood T cells in healthy people across ages. PCR was performed a second time for roughly 6 to 12 cycles using a sample-barcoded 5' primer and a J-beta primer mix. TCRdb redid the calling of the 5' RACE reads with MiXCR, one entry per CDR3 protein. Of around 1,500,000 distinct CDR3 sequences listed, about 28% are singletons. Material: blood. These receptors originate from a woman between 25 and 40 years old in good health.

V is TRBV5-1 and J is TRBJ2-1, with a tentative D call TRBD1 (6 bases). This CDR3 has 15 amino acids. The V gene lost 4 bases and the J gene lost 7 bases, with 18 bases spanning the gap. CDR1 is SGHRS, CDR2 YFSETQ, per germline. The CDR3 spells CASSTPGAQRNEQFF. The CDR3 DNA sequence: TGCGCCAGCAGCACCCCAGGGGCACAGCGGAATGAGCAGTTCTTC.

The J gene is TRBJ2-7, the V gene TRBV5-1, with a tentative D call TRBD1 (5 bases). This CDR3 contains 14 residues. The V end was cut by 4 bases, the J end by 5 bases, with 16 bases between. Germline loops: CDR1 SGHRS, CDR2 YFSETQ. The DNA of the CDR3 is TGCGCCAGCAGCGAAGGACACGGTTGGGACGAGCAGTACTTC. Amino acids: CASSEGHGWDEQYF.

This clonotype was detected ten times or more. The J gene is TRBJ1-5, the V gene TRBV6-5; possible D gene TRBD1, 5 bases. The germline CDR1 and CDR2 sequences are MNHEY and SVGAGI. CDR3 length equals 14 residues. Trimming took 8 bases from V and 2 from J, leaving 13 bases between them. CDR3 residues: CASARGSRNQPQHF. DNA of the CDR3: TGTGCCAGCGCCCGGGGCAGTCGCAATCAGCCCCAGCATTTT.